The rows below give T cell receptor beta chains drawn from one sample of a study of shared clonotypes between healthy human individuals. The data were produced by immunoSEQ multiplex PCR, yet TCRdb's version contains in-frame clones alone and is incomplete. This sample has over 2 million clones; 85% to 95% occur once, and the top ten carry roughly 0.34%. Sequencing used naive CD4+ T cells from PBMCs. All receptors come from a man younger than 30 in good health. Some clones in this sample may be carry-over from other donors' samples. CDR3s include the opening cysteine and the closing phenylalanine or tryptophan. A D gene is named only where the DNA matches it firmly.

d_call,j_call,v_call,cdr3_nt,cdr3_aa
NA,TRBJ1-4,TRBV28,TGTGCCAGCAGCCGAACAAAGAATGAAAAACTGTTTTTT,CASSRTKNEKLFF
NA,TRBJ1-1,TRBV6-6,TGTGCCAGCAGTTATTCACTGGGGGCTGAAGCTTTCTTT,CASSYSLGAEAFF
NA,TRBJ2-5,TRBV5-6,TGTGCCAGCAGCTCACCTACTGGGGGGGAGACCCAGTACTTC,CASSSPTGGETQYF
TRBD1,TRBJ1-2,TRBV4-2,TGTGCCAGCAGCCCCAGAACAGGGGGCGATTCTCCACACGGCTACACCTTC,CASSPRTGGDSPHGYTF
TRBD1,TRBJ1-6,TRBV28,TGTGCCAGCGGTCCAGGGGGCGTTAATTCACCCCTCCACTTT,CASGPGGVNSPLHF
NA,TRBJ1-1,TRBV5-1,TGCGCCAGCAGCTTGGCCGCAGCCATGAACACTGAAGCTTTCTTT,CASSLAAAMNTEAFF
TRBD1,TRBJ2-1,TRBV4-1,TGCGCCAGCAGCCAAGATGAGGGACAGGGCAATGAGCAGTTCTTC,CASSQDEGQGNEQFF
NA,TRBJ2-3,TRBV25-1,TGTGCCAGCAGCCGCCTACAGGGGACTGGTTTCTCCGATACGCAGTATTTT,CASSRLQGTGFSDTQYF
NA,TRBJ1-5,TRBV21-1,TGTGCCAGCAGCCCACCCTGGGGACTAAAAGAGCCCCAGCATTTT,CASSPPWGLKEPQHF
TRBD2,TRBJ2-7,TRBV28,TGTGCCAGCAGTTTAGGAGGGACTAGCGGCTACGAGCAGTACTTC,CASSLGGTSGYEQYF